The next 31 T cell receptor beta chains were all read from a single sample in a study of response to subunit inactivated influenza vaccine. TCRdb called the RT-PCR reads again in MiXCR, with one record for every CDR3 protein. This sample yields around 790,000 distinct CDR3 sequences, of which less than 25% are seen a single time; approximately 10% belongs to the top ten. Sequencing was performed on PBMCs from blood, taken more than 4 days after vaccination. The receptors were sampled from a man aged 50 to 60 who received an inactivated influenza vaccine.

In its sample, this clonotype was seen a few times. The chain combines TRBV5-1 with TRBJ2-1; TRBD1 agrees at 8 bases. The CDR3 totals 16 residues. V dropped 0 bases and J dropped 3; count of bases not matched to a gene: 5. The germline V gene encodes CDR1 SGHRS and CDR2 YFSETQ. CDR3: CASSLGRTGSYNEQFF. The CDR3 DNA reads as TGCGCCAGCAGCTTGGGTAGGACAGGGAGCTACAATGAGCAGTTCTTC. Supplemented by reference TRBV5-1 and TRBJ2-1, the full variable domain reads KAGVTQTPRYLIKTRGQQVTLSCSPISGHRSVSWYQQTPGQGLQFLFEYFSETQRNKGNFPGRFSGRQFSNSRSEMNVSTLELGDSALYLCASSLGRTGSYNEQFFGPGTRLTVL.

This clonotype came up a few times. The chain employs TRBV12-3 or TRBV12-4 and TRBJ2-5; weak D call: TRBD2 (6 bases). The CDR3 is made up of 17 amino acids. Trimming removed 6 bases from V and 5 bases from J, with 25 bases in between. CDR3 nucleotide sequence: TGTGCCAGCAGACTGGGCAGAATTATGGACCGGGGGGAGACCCAGTACTTC. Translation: CASRLGRIMDRGETQYF.

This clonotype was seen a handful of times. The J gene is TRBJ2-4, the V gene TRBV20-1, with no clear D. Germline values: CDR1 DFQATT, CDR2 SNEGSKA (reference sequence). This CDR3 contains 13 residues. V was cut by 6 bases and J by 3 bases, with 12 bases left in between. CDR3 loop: CSAAPNVKNIQYF. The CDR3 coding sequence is TGCAGTGCCGCGCCGAACGTCAAAAACATTCAGTACTTC.

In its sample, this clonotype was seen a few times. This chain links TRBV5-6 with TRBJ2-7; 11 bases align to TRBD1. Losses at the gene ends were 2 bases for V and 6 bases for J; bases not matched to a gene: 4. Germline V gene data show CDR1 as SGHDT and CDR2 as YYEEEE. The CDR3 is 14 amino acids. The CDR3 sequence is CASSFGQGAFEQYF. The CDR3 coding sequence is TGTGCCAGCAGCTTCGGACAGGGGGCCTTCGAGCAGTACTTC.

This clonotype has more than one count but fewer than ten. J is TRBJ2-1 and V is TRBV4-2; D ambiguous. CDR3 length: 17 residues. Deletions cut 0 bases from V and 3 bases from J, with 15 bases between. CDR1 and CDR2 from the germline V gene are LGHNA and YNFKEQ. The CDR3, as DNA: TGTGCCAGCAGCCAAGATCTGCTGAAGATGGGCTACAATGAGCAGTTCTTC. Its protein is CASSQDLLKMGYNEQFF.

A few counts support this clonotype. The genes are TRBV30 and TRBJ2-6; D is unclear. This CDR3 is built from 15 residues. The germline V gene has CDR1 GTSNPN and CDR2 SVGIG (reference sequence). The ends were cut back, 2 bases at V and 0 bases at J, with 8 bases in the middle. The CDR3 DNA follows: TGTGCCTGGAGTCAAGGGCTCTCTGGGGCCAACGTCCTGACTTTC. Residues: CAWSQGLSGANVLTF.

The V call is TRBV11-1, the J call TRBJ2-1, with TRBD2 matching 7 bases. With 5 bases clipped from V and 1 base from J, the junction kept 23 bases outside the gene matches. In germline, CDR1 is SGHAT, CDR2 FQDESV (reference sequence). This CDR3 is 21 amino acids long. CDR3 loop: CASSRYSLRENLVGSYNEQFF. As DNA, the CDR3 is TGTGCCAGCAGCCGATACTCCCTGCGGGAGAACTTAGTGGGGTCCTACAATGAGCAGTTCTTC.

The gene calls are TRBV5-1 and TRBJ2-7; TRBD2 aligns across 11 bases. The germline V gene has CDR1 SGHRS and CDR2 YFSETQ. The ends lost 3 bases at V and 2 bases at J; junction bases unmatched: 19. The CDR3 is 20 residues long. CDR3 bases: TGCGCCAGCAGCTCAATAACACTAGCGGGAGTCTCCATAACCCCCTACGAGCAGTACTTC. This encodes CASSSITLAGVSITPYEQYF.

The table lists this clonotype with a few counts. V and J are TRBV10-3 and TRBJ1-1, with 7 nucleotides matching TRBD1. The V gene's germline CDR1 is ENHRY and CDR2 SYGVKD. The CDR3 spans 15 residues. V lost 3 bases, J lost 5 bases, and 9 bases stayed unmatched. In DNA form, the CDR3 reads TGTGCCATCAGTGACGCGTTGACAGGGAAAACTGAAGCTTTCTTT. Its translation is CAISDALTGKTEAFF.

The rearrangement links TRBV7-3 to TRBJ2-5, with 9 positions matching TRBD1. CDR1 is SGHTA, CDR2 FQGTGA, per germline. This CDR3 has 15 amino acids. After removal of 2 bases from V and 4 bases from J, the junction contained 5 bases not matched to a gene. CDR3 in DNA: TGTGCCAGCAGCTTATCTGCGGGACAGGGAGAGACCCAGTACTTC. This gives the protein CASSLSAGQGETQYF. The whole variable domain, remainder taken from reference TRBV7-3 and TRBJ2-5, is GAGVSQTPSNKVTEKGKYVELRCDPISGHTALYWYRQSLGQGPEFLIYFQGTGAADDSGLPNDRFFAVRPEGSVSTLKIQRTERGDSAVYLCASSLSAGQGETQYFGPGTRLLVL.

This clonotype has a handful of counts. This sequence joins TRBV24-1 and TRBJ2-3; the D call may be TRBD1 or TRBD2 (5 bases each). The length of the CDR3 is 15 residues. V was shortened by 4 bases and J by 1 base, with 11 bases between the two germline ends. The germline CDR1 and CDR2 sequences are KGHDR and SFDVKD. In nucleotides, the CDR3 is TGTGCCACCAGTGAACCCGGGGCTCGCACAGATACGCAGTATTTT. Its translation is CATSEPGARTDTQYF.

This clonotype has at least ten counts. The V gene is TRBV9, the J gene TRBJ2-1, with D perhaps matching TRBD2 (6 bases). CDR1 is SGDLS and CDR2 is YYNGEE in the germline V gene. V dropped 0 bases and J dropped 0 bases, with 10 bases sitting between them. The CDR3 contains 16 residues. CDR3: CASSVVAGSSYNEQFF. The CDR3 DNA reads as TGTGCCAGCAGCGTAGTTGCGGGAAGCTCCTACAATGAGCAGTTCTTC.

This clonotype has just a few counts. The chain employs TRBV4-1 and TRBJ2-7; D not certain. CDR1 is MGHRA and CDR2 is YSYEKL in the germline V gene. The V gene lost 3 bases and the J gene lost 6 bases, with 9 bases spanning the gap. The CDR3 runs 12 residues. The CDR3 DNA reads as TGCGCCAGCAGCCAGCCCCAATCCGAGCAGTACTTC. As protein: CASSQPQSEQYF.

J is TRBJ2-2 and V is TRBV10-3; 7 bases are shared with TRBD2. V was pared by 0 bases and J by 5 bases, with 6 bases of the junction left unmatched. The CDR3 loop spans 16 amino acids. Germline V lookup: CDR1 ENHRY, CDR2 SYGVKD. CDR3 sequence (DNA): TGTGCCATCAGTGAGTCGGGCCGGCGGGGGACCGGGGAGCTGTTTTTT. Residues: CAISESGRRGTGELFF.

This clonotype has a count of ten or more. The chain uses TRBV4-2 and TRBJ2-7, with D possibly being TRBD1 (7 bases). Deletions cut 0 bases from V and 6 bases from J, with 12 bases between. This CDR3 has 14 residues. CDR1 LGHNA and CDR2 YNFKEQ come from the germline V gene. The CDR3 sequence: CASSQDSQGGEQYF. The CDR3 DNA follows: TGTGCCAGCAGCCAAGACTCGCAGGGGGGCGAGCAGTACTTC.

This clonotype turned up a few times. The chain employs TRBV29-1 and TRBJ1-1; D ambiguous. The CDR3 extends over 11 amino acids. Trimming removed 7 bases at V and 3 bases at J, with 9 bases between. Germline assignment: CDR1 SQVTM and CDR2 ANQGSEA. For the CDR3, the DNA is TGCAGCGGTGGGTCCTACACTGAAGCTTTCTTT. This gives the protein CSGGSYTEAFF.

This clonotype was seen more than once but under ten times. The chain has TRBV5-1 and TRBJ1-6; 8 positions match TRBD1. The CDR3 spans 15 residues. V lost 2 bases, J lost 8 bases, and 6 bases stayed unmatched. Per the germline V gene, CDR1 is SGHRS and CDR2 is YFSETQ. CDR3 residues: CASSFQGAADSPLHF. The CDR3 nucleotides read TGCGCCAGCAGCTTTCAGGGGGCCGCGGATTCACCCCTCCACTTT.

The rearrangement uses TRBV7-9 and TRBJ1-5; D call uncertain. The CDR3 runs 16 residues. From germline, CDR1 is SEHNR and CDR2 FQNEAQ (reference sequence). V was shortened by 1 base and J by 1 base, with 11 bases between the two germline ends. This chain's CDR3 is CASSLGRAPSNQPQHF. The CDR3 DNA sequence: TGTGCCAGCAGCTTAGGTAGGGCCCCCAGCAATCAGCCCCAGCATTTT. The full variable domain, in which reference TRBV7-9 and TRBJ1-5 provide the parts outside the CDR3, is DTGVSQNPRHKITKRGQNVTFRCDPISEHNRLYWYRQTLGQGPEFLTYFQNEAQLEKSRLLSDRFSAERPKGSFSTLEIQRTEQGDSAMYLCASSLGRAPSNQPQHFGDGTRLSIL.

DNA for the CDR3: TGCAGTGCTAACCGGGACTATCTCTACGAGCAGTACTTC. Its translation is CSANRDYLYEQYF. The chain carries TRBV20-1 and TRBJ2-7; TRBD2 matches at 7 bases. This CDR3 spans 13 amino acids. J was trimmed by 3 bases and V by 4 bases; bases with no gene match: 6. The germline CDR1 and CDR2 sequences are DFQATT and SNEGSKA (reference sequence).

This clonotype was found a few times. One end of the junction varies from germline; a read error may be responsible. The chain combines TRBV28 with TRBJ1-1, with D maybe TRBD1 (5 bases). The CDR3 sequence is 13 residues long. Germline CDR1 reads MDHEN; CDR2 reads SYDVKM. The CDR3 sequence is CASSFGFTRLQEF. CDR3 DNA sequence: TGTGCCAGCAGTTTTGGCTTCACCAGATTACAGGAATTT. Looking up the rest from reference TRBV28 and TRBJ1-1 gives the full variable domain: DVKVTQSSRYLVKRTGEKVFLECVQDMDHENMFWYRQDPGLGLRLIYFSYDVKMKEKGDIPEGYSVSREKKERFSLILESASTNQTSMYLCASSFGFTRLQEFGQGTRLTVV.

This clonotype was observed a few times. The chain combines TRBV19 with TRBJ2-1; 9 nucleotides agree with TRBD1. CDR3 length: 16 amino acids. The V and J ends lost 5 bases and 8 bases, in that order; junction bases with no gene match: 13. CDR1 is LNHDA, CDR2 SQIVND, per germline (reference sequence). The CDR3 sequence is CASSRSTGTGYDEQFF. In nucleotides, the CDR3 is TGTGCCAGTAGTCGATCCACCGGGACAGGGTATGATGAGCAGTTCTTC.

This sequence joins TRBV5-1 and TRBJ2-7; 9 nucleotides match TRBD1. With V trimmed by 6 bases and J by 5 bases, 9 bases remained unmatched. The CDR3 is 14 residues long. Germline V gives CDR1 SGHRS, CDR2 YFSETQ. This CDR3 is CASTPGQGTHEQYF. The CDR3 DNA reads TGCGCCAGCACCCCGGGACAGGGAACCCACGAGCAGTACTTC.

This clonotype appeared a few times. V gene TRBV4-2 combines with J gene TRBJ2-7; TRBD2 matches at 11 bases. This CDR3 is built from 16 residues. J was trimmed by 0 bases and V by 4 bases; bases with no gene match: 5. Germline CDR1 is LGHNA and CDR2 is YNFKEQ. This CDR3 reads CASSPTSGATSYEQYF. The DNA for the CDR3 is TGTGCCAGCAGCCCGACTAGCGGGGCGACCTCCTACGAGCAGTACTTC.

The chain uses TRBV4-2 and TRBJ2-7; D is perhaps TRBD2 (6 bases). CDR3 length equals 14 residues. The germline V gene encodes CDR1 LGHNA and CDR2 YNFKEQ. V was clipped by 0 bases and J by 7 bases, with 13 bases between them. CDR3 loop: CASSQDRGFWEQYF. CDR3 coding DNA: TGTGCCAGCAGCCAAGATCGGGGGTTCTGGGAGCAGTACTTC.

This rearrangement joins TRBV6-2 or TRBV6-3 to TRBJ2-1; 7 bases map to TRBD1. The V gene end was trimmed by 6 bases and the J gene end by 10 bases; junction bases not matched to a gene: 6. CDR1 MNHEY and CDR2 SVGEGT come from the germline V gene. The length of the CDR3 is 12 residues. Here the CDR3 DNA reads TGTGCCAGCAGAAAGCGACAGGGCGAGCAGTTCTTC. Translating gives CASRKRQGEQFF.

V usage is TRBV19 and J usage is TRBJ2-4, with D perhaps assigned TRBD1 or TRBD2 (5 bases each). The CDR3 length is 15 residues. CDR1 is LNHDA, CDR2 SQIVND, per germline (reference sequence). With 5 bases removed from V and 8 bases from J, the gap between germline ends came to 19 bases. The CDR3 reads CASSLHSGTHDIQYF. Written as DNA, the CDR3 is TGTGCCAGTAGTCTTCACTCCGGGACCCACGACATTCAGTACTTC.

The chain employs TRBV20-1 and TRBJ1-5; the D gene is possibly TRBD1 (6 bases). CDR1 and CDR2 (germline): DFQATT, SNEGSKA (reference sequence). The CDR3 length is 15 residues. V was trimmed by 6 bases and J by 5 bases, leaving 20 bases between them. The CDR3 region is CSASKIGGTDQPQHF. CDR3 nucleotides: TGCAGTGCCTCCAAAATAGGGGGGACCGATCAGCCCCAGCATTTT.

The CDR3 DNA reads as TGCGCCAGTAGCCCAGCTAGCGGGTCCACAGATACGCAGTATTTT. Amino acids: CASSPASGSTDTQYF. This rearrangement joins TRBV5-1 to TRBJ2-3; 8 nucleotides line up with TRBD2. Germline CDR1 is SGHRS and CDR2 is YFSETQ. The CDR3 sequence is 15 residues long. Germline trimming cut 8 bases from V and 2 bases from J; bases unmatched to any gene: 10.

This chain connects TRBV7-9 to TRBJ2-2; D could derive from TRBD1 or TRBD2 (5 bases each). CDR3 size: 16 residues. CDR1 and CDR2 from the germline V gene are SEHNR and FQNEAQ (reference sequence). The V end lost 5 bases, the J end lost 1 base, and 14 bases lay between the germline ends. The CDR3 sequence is CASSTDWGGNTGELFF. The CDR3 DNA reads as TGTGCCAGCAGCACGGACTGGGGCGGGAACACCGGGGAGCTGTTTTTT. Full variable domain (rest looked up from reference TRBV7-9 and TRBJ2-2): DTGVSQNPRHKITKRGQNVTFRCDPISEHNRLYWYRQTLGQGPEFLTYFQNEAQLEKSRLLSDRFSAERPKGSFSTLEIQRTEQGDSAMYLCASSTDWGGNTGELFFGEGSRLTVL.

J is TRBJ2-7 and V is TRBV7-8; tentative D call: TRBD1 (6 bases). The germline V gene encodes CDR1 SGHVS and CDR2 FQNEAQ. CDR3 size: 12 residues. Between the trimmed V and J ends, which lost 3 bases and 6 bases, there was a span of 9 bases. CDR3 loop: CASSLDRIEQYF. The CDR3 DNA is TGTGCCAGCAGCTTGGACAGAATCGAGCAGTACTTC.

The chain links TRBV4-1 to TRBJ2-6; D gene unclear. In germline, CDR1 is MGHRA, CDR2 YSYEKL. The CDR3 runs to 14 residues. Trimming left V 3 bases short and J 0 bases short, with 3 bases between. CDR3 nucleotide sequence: TGCGCCAGCAGCCATTACTCTGGGGCCAACGTCCTGACTTTC. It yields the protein CASSHYSGANVLTF.